This T cell receptor beta chain was captured in a study of identical twins. In this sample, this clonotype turned up many times. Its antigen is currently unknown. Everyone who donated was a healthy Caucasian. Germline V CDR1 and CDR2: DFQATT, SNEGSKA (reference sequence). The CDR3 is made up of 17 amino acids. The V gene end was trimmed by 0 bases and the J gene end by 1 base; junction bases not matched to a gene: 11. General study points: There were fewer insertions in abundant cord blood beta clonotypes, but memory repertoires showed no such pattern. Not following the same donors, the study drew its conclusions from cross-sectional statistical analysis.

The cDNA had a unique molecular identifier and a template-switch universal primer site. TCRdb analysed the 5' RACE reads with MiXCR anew, one entry per CDR3 protein. The sample holds some 100,000 distinct CDR3 sequences, 5.9% seen once. The chain is built from TRBV20-1 and TRBJ2-5, with 7 bases that match TRBD2. The clonotype comes from a woman between 50 and 59 years old in good health. Sequencing was performed on memory T cells sorted from blood. The CDR3 protein is CSARDYGGGVRQETQYF. CDR3 DNA: TGCAGTGCTAGAGATTATGGGGGAGGGGTCCGCCAAGAGACCCAGTACTTC.